What follows is one TCR beta chain and its context. No antigen is known for it. V was pared by 6 bases and J by 5 bases, with 13 bases between. This CDR3 region has 13 residues. Germline CDR1 SEHNR, CDR2 FQNEAQ (reference sequence). The data were obtained in a study of radiotherapy plus CTLA-4 blockade in lung cancer. Clones were sequenced by immunoSEQ multiplex PCR, and TCRdb holds only the in-frame ones, with some missing. This sample has about 87,000 clones, with around nine tenths found just once. Study observations and caveats: Expansion in blood of tumor-derived TCR clones was seen after radiotherapy plus ipilimumab.

This chain uses TRBV7-9 with TRBJ1-1; possible D gene TRBD1, 5 bases. This clonotype was sampled from a human donor with non-small cell lung cancer that progressed on radiotherapy plus ipilimumab. This specimen was peripheral blood, taken from a patient treated with radiotherapy plus ipilimumab. The CDR3 loop reads CASSPSGGTEAFF. The CDR3 DNA follows: TGTGCCAGCAGTCCTAGTGGGGGGACTGAAGCTTTCTTT.